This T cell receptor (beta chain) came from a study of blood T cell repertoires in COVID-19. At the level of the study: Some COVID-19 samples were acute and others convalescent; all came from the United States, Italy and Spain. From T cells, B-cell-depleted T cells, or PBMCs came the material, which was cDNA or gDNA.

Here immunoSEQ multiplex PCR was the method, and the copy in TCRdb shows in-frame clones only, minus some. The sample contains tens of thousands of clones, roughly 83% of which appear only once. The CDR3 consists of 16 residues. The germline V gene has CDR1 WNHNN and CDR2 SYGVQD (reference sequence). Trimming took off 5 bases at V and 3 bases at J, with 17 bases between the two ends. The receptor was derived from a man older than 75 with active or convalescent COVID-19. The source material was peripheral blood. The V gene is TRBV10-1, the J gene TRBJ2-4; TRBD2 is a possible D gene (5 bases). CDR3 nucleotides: TGCGCCAGCAGTCCGGGATTCGGAAGTAGCAAAAACATTCAGTACTTC. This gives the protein CASSPGFGSSKNIQYF.